These 22 T cell receptor beta chains were sequenced from one sample in a study of control samples from healthy donors and cancer patients. The repertoire was sequenced with immunoSEQ multiplex PCR; TCRdb's copy has only in-frame clones and lacks some. Of fewer than 200,000 clones listed, 95% to 96% were seen once; the top ten hold approximately 1%. The material sequenced was blood. The receptor set was obtained from a young woman in good health.

The gene calls are TRBV28 and TRBJ2-7; D is unresolved. This CDR3 is built from 13 residues. V was cut by 6 bases and J by 5 bases, with 14 bases left in between. Germline loops: CDR1 MDHEN, CDR2 SYDVKM. Here the CDR3 DNA reads TGTGCCAGCAGGGAGCAGGCCCCCGACGAGCAGTACTTC. Translating it yields CASREQAPDEQYF.

CDR3 sequence reads: CAIRRFQGTEAFF. In DNA, the CDR3 is TGTGCCATCAGGCGGTTTCAAGGAACTGAAGCTTTCTTT. This chain joins TRBV10-3 and TRBJ1-1; D unclear. Germline V gives CDR1 ENHRY, CDR2 SYGVKD. The V end was cut by 6 bases, the J end by 5 bases, with 13 bases between. The CDR3 runs to 13 residues.

The rearrangement joins TRBV28 to TRBJ1-2; D is uncertain. V was clipped by 4 bases and J by 4 bases, with 10 bases between them. Germline V gene data show CDR1 as MDHEN and CDR2 as SYDVKM. The CDR3 consists of 13 residues. The CDR3 region is CASSWQASYGYTF. CDR3 DNA sequence: TGTGCCAGCAGTTGGCAGGCGAGCTATGGCTACACCTTC.

DNA of the CDR3: TGCGCCAGCAGTCCCGGGACAGGGGGTACCTTC. Translation: CASSPGTGGTF. This chain links TRBV10-2 with TRBJ1-2, with 11 bases matching TRBD1. The CDR3 length is 11 residues. Germline assignment: CDR1 WSHSY and CDR2 SAAADI. Unmatched junction bases numbered 4, after V lost 5 bases and J lost 14 bases.

This clone occurred once. No conserved phenylalanine or tryptophan is present at the end of the CDR3, so a read error is the likely explanation. No DNA is shown, since the ends of the CDR3 on it are uncertain; the CDR3 is the one TCRdb lists. The chain links TRBV14 to TRBJ2-7; the D segment call TRBD2 is taken from the table without a DNA check. The CDR3 has 11 amino acids, counting both end residues. Looked up from germline, CDR1 is SGHDN and CDR2 is FVKESK. This chain's CDR3 is CASSQDADFPR.

This rearrangement joins TRBV27 to TRBJ1-6, with D uncertain. From germline, CDR1 is MNHEY and CDR2 SMNVEV (reference sequence). V was pared by 3 bases and J by 8 bases, with 8 bases between. This CDR3 has 13 amino acids. The CDR3 DNA reads as TGTGCCAGCAGTTTTCTTGGGGATTCACCCCTCCACTTT. Translating gives CASSFLGDSPLHF.

The chain employs TRBV7-9 and TRBJ2-2; the match to TRBD1 covers 7 bases. Trimming cost V 6 bases and J 0 bases; bases outside gene matches: 10. Germline values: CDR1 SEHNR, CDR2 FQNEAQ (reference sequence). The CDR3 covers 17 residues. In DNA form, the CDR3 reads TGTGCCAGCAGACCTAGGTATGGGACAGCGAACACCGGGGAGCTGTTTTTT. This sequence encodes CASRPRYGTANTGELFF.

The chain is built from TRBV4-1 and TRBJ1-2, with 8 bases identical to TRBD1. The CDR3 spans 16 residues. Trimming took 2 bases from V and 6 from J; bases not matched to a gene: 11. Germline V lookup: CDR1 MGHRA, CDR2 YSYEKL. CDR3 sequence reads: CASSQTHLGQGNGYTF. In DNA, the CDR3 is TGCGCCAGCAGCCAAACCCACCTCGGACAGGGCAATGGCTACACCTTC.

This clone was found once. V gene TRBV28 combines with J gene TRBJ1-2; D is undetermined. Looked up from germline, CDR1 is MDHEN and CDR2 is SYDVKM. Trimming cost V 3 bases and J 7 bases, with 15 bases left between them. This CDR3 has 14 amino acids. Here the CDR3 reads CASSLYSVVGGYTF. CDR3 DNA sequence: TGTGCCAGCAGTTTGTATAGCGTCGTGGGTGGCTACACCTTC.

This clone appeared a single time. The chain uses TRBV5-1 and TRBJ1-5, with a possible D match to TRBD1 (5 bases). Looked up from germline, CDR1 is SGHRS and CDR2 is YFSETQ. V shed 0 bases and J shed 0 bases, with 7 bases lying between them. CDR3 size: 15 residues. The CDR3 DNA reads TGCGCCAGCAGCTTGGGGGACGGTAGCAATCAGCCCCAGCATTTT. This encodes CASSLGDGSNQPQHF.

The genes are TRBV11-2 and TRBJ1-1, with a weak D call TRBD1 (5 bases). The CDR3 runs to 17 residues. V was pared by 5 bases and J by 1 base, with 20 bases between. Germline V gene sequence: CDR1 SGHAT, CDR2 FQNNGV. CDR3: CASSPRPRGRENTEAFF. CDR3 bases: TGTGCCAGCAGCCCAAGACCACGGGGCAGAGAGAACACTGAAGCTTTCTTT. Full variable domain (remainder filled in from reference TRBV11-2 and TRBJ1-1): EAGVAQSPRYKIIEKRQSVAFWCNPISGHATLYWYQQILGQGPKLLIQFQNNGVVDDSQLPKDRFSAERLKGVDSTLKIQPAKLEDSAVYLCASSPRPRGRENTEAFFGQGTRLTVV.

This sequence joins TRBV4-1 and TRBJ1-1, with D perhaps matching TRBD1 (5 bases). This CDR3 spans 15 amino acids. CDR1 and CDR2 (germline): MGHRA, YSYEKL. The V end was cut by 3 bases, the J end by 6 bases, with 17 bases between. CDR3 sequence (DNA): TGCGCCAGCAGCCAGGGCTCCTTCCGGGGCGCTGAAGCTTTCTTT. Protein: CASSQGSFRGAEAFF.

This rearrangement joins TRBV6-1 to TRBJ2-5, with TRBD2 matching 9 bases. The germline gives CDR1 MNHNS, CDR2 SASEGT. J was trimmed by 5 bases and V by 3 bases; bases with no gene match: 7. The length of the CDR3 is 15 residues. CDR3 protein: CASSDLAGKVETQYF. The DNA of the CDR3 is TGTGCCAGCAGTGATCTAGCGGGGAAGGTTGAGACCCAGTACTTC.

CDR3 residues: CASSLATGAMNTEAFF. The CDR3 DNA follows: TGCGCCAGCAGCTTGGCCACAGGTGCGATGAACACTGAAGCTTTCTTT. V gene TRBV5-1 combines with J gene TRBJ1-1, with TRBD1 as a possible D gene (5 bases). V lost 0 bases to trimming and J lost 0 bases, with 12 bases between them. From germline, CDR1 is SGHRS and CDR2 YFSETQ. This CDR3 has 16 amino acids.

This chain connects TRBV2 to TRBJ2-7, with D unclear. V gave up 6 bases and J gave up 1 base, with 13 bases separating them. CDR3 length: 14 residues. Germline CDR1 is SNHLY and CDR2 is FYNNEI. CDR3 sequence (DNA): TGTGCCAGCAGACTGATGGGCGAGTCCTACGAGCAGTACTTC. Its translation: CASRLMGESYEQYF.

V is TRBV28 and J is TRBJ1-6; D is uncertain. The germline V gene encodes CDR1 MDHEN and CDR2 SYDVKM. Trimming removed 5 bases at V and 10 bases at J, with 15 bases between. This CDR3 comprises 14 residues. The chain's CDR3 is CASSTAGVDSPLHF. CDR3 nucleotides: TGTGCCAGCAGTACCGCTGGGGTGGACTCACCCCTCCACTTT. Looking up the rest from reference TRBV28 and TRBJ1-6 gives the full variable domain: DVKVTQSSRYLVKRTGEKVFLECVQDMDHENMFWYRQDPGLGLRLIYFSYDVKMKEKGDIPEGYSVSREKKERFSLILESASTNQTSMYLCASSTAGVDSPLHFGNGTRLTVT.

This chain uses TRBV6-6 with TRBJ2-5, with 12 bases fitting TRBD1. Germline CDR1 MNHNY, CDR2 SVGAGI (reference sequence). The CDR3 length is 16 residues. The junction had 11 bases not matched to a gene; V was cut back by 7 bases and J by 5 bases. CDR3 in DNA: TGTGCCAGCACCGCCCAGGGACAGGGGGCTGGGGAGACCCAGTACTTC. It translates to CASTAQGQGAGETQYF.

V and J are TRBV5-1 and TRBJ1-3; 7 bases agree with TRBD1. V shed 4 bases, J shed 0 bases, and the junction held 4 bases outside the gene matches. Germline-derived CDR1 and CDR2 are SGHRS and YFSETQ. The CDR3 totals 15 residues. The CDR3, as DNA: TGCGCCAGCAGCCCCCGGGACAGCTCTGGAAACACCATATATTTT. Its translation: CASSPRDSSGNTIYF.

The chain recombines TRBV9 with TRBJ2-5; 8 bases are shared with TRBD1. V shed 3 bases, J shed 5 bases, and the junction held 9 bases outside the gene matches. Germline V gene data show CDR1 as SGDLS and CDR2 as YYNGEE. There are 15 residues in the CDR3. CDR3 sequence reads: CASSGSGQGAETQYF. The DNA for the CDR3 is TGTGCCAGCAGCGGGTCCGGACAGGGAGCGGAGACCCAGTACTTC.

This sequence joins TRBV30 and TRBJ1-3; D is unclear. The CDR3 runs to 15 residues. Trimming pared 3 bases from V and 0 bases from J, leaving 12 bases between. Germline loops: CDR1 GTSNPN, CDR2 SVGIG (reference sequence). CDR3 in DNA: TGTGCCTGGAGCGCACTGCTAGTCTCTGGAAACACCATATATTTT. It is translated as CAWSALLVSGNTIYF.

This chain links TRBV5-8 with TRBJ1-2; TRBD1 matches 7 bases. The CDR3 contains 16 residues. Trimming at V came to 2 bases and at J to 5 bases, leaving 12 bases not matched to a gene. CDR1 and CDR2 (germline): SGHTS, YDEGEE. The CDR3 sequence: CASSFLTGVYRYGYTF. The CDR3 DNA reads TGTGCCAGCAGCTTTCTTACAGGGGTCTATCGGTATGGCTACACCTTC.

This CDR3 reads CASSLTGGYEQYF. Here the CDR3 DNA reads TGCGCCAGCAGCTTGACAGGGGGCTACGAGCAGTACTTC. J is TRBJ2-7 and V is TRBV5-1; 8 nucleotides agree with TRBD1. This CDR3 is built from 13 residues. The J segment lost 3 bases and the V segment lost 1 base, leaving 0 bases of the junction unmatched. From germline, CDR1 is SGHRS and CDR2 YFSETQ.